The 26 T cell receptor beta chains given below trace back to one sample, sequenced in a study of human T cells and chemical hapten exposure. Time point indicated: pre-sensitization, week 0. The treatment is: therapeutic diphenylcyclopropenone sensitization with weekly scalp DPC. Each CDR3 protein is one row after TCRdb ran MiXCR on the RACE reads. The sample has some 360,000 distinct CDR3 sequences; roughly 4.6% are singletons. This sample comprised whole blood, obtained in connection with sensitization to the hapten diphenylcyclopropenone (DPC). These receptors all come from a woman aged 45-59 years with alopecia areata. Some clones in this sample may be carry-over from other donors' samples.

This clonotype occurred many times. V usage is TRBV7-6 and J usage is TRBJ1-1; D remains unclear. V lost 2 bases and J 4 bases, leaving 8 bases between the germline ends. Germline lookup yields CDR1 SGHVS and CDR2 FNYEAQ. The CDR3 is made up of 13 amino acids. In DNA form, the CDR3 reads TGTGCCAGCAGCTTAAAGTTGACCACTGAAGCTTTCTTT. Translated, it gives CASSLKLTTEAFF.

Points on this clonotype: Just one base apart from a much larger clone, this may be a read error. The rearrangement links TRBV7-8 to TRBJ2-7; TRBD2 agrees at 8 bases. CDR3 length: 17 amino acids. Germline V lookup: CDR1 SGHVS, CDR2 FQNEAQ. The DNA for the CDR3 is TGTGTCAGCAGCTCCCGCATAGCTAGCGGGCTCCCCCACGAGCAGTACTTC. It specifies CVSSSRIASGLPHEQYF.

To note about this clonotype: At one boundary the junction diverges from the germline segment, which might be a read error. V and J are TRBV2 and TRBJ2-6, with TRBD1 identical over 8 bases. The germline CDR1 and CDR2 sequences are SNHLY and FYNNEI. The length of the CDR3 is 15 residues. The CDR3: CASSADRAGANVPTF. Written as DNA, the CDR3 is TGTGCCAGCAGTGCGGACAGGGCTGGGGCCAACGTCCCGACTTTC.

The CDR3 sequence is CASSQDRGVEKLFF. The CDR3 DNA reads TGTGCCAGCAGTCAAGACAGGGGCGTCGAAAAACTGTTTTTT. The chain couples TRBV28 to TRBJ1-4; 8 bases agree with TRBD1. The ends lost 5 bases at V and 8 bases at J; junction bases unmatched: 7. CDR3 size: 14 residues. Germline CDR1 MDHEN, CDR2 SYDVKM.

This clonotype was seen many times. The germline gene is not matched at one end of the junction; a read error may be the cause. J is TRBJ2-1 and V is TRBV4-1, with TRBD2 identical over 8 bases. The CDR3 length is 15 residues. Per the germline V gene, CDR1 is MGHRA and CDR2 is YSYEKL. The CDR3 region has the DNA TGCGCCAGCACCCAAGAGGAGCGGGGGTACAATGAGCAGTTCTTC. This codes for CASTQEERGYNEQFF.

This clonotype occurred many times. The V gene is TRBV7-9, the J gene TRBJ2-1; 10 nucleotides line up with TRBD2. V was clipped by 5 bases and J by 9 bases; unmatched bases: 13. Germline values: CDR1 SEHNR, CDR2 FQNEAQ (reference sequence). The CDR3 extends over 16 amino acids. For the CDR3, the DNA is TGTGCCAGCAGCCCCGTTTCAGAGCGGGGGGGCGGTGAGCAGTTCTTC. This translates into CASSPVSERGGGEQFF.

This clonotype was detected many times. This sequence joins TRBV7-2 and TRBJ2-2; D gene uncertain. The CDR3 has 15 amino acids. The V gene's germline CDR1 is SGHTA and CDR2 FQGNSA. V was shortened by 1 base and J by 3 bases, with 9 bases between the two germline ends. The CDR3 sequence: CASSLVLSDTGELFF. In nucleotides, the CDR3 is TGTGCCAGCAGCTTAGTTCTGAGCGACACCGGGGAGCTGTTTTTT.

Points on this clonotype: Given a much more abundant clone one base away, this may be a read error. The rearrangement joins TRBV4-1 to TRBJ2-7; D gene uncertain. Trimming left V 4 bases short and J 3 bases short, with 10 bases between. This CDR3 region has 13 residues. Germline V gene data show CDR1 as MGHRA and CDR2 as YSYEKL. The CDR3 nucleotides are TGCGCCAGCAGCCGGGTGGAGTTCTACGAGCAGTACTTC. It specifies CASSRVEFYEQYF.

This clonotype was detected many times. This chain joins TRBV2 and TRBJ1-5; D ambiguous. V was shortened by 6 bases and J by 0 bases, with 9 bases between the two germline ends. The V gene's germline CDR1 is SNHLY and CDR2 FYNNEI. This CDR3 spans 14 amino acids. As DNA, the CDR3 is TGTGCCAGCAGGCCCTGGACTAGCAATCAGCCCCAGCATTTT. It yields the protein CASRPWTSNQPQHF.

The chain joins TRBV20-1 to TRBJ2-7; possible D gene TRBD1, 5 bases. The V end lost 7 bases, the J end lost 4 bases, and 11 bases lay between the germline ends. Looked up from germline, CDR1 is DFQATT and CDR2 is SNEGSKA (reference sequence). The CDR3 totals 11 residues. The CDR3 nucleotides are TGCAGTGGTAGGGGTGGATACGAGCAGTACTTC. This encodes CSGRGGYEQYF.

This clonotype was seen more than once but under ten times. The V and J genes are TRBV3-1 and TRBJ1-4; D not certain. The germline gives CDR1 LGHDT, CDR2 YNNKEL (reference sequence). The CDR3 runs 14 residues. Trimming left V 1 base short and J 2 bases short, with 5 bases between. Here the CDR3 reads CASSQASTNEKLFF. In nucleotides, the CDR3 is TGTGCCAGCAGCCAAGCTAGCACTAATGAAAAACTGTTTTTT.

This clonotype was observed many times. The chain recombines TRBV6-2 or TRBV6-3 with TRBJ2-1; possibly TRBD2 for D (5 bases). V was clipped by 5 bases and J by 7 bases, with 15 bases between them. The CDR3 is made up of 14 amino acids. Germline CDR1 MNHEY, CDR2 SVGEGT. The CDR3 DNA sequence: TGTGCCAGCAGTATCGCGGGCTTAGGGAATGAGCAGTTCTTC. Amino acids: CASSIAGLGNEQFF.

A few counts support this clonotype. V and J are TRBV30 and TRBJ1-4; D is undetermined. Germline V CDR1 and CDR2: GTSNPN, SVGIG (reference sequence). The germline V and J ends were trimmed by 0 bases and 8 bases, with 4 bases remaining between them. The CDR3 extends over 11 amino acids. The CDR3 DNA is TGTGCCTGGAGTGTATTGGAAAAACTGTTTTTT. Its translation: CAWSVLEKLFF.

In this sample, this clonotype turned up a few times. The chain is built from TRBV6-2 or TRBV6-3 and TRBJ1-1; TRBD1 might be the D (6 bases). Trimming cost V 7 bases and J 0 bases, with 21 bases left between them. Germline V gene sequence: CDR1 MNHEY, CDR2 SVGEGT. The CDR3 loop spans 17 amino acids. The CDR3 DNA reads TGTGCCAGCATTGATATGGGGGCCTTTGGGGTGAACACTGAAGCTTTCTTT. Translation gives CASIDMGAFGVNTEAFF.

The chain carries TRBV27 and TRBJ2-5; D ambiguous. This CDR3 contains 13 residues. V lost 1 base and J lost 3, with 6 bases in between. CDR1 and CDR2 from the germline V gene are MNHEY and SMNVEV (reference sequence). The CDR3 loop is CASSLFPEETQYF. CDR3 nucleotide sequence: TGTGCCAGCAGTTTATTTCCAGAAGAGACCCAGTACTTC.

This clonotype occurred many times. This rearrangement joins TRBV29-1 to TRBJ2-2, with D possibly matching TRBD1 (5 bases). Germline V gene data show CDR1 as SQVTM and CDR2 as ANQGSEA. The V gene lost 6 bases and the J gene lost 0 bases, with 8 bases spanning the gap. The CDR3 spans 13 residues. CDR3: CSVPQANTGELFF. In DNA, the CDR3 is TGCAGCGTGCCACAGGCGAACACCGGGGAGCTGTTTTTT.

This clonotype was observed many times. The chain joins TRBV27 to TRBJ2-3; D might be TRBD1 (6 bases). V shed 8 bases and J shed 0 bases, with 9 bases lying between them. The length of the CDR3 is 13 residues. The V gene's germline CDR1 is MNHEY and CDR2 SMNVEV (reference sequence). CDR3 nucleotides: TGTGCCAGCCAGGACAGTAGCACAGATACGCAGTATTTT. Residues: CASQDSSTDTQYF.

This clonotype was detected a few times. This chain joins TRBV6-2 or TRBV6-3 and TRBJ2-7; D gene unclear. The CDR3 runs 13 residues. V was pared by 5 bases and J by 6 bases, with 14 bases between. The germline gives CDR1 MNHEY, CDR2 SVGEGT. The DNA of the CDR3 is TGTGCCAGCAGTCACGGCCCGCTGGCCGAGCAGTACTTC. The encoded protein is CASSHGPLAEQYF.

This clonotype appeared a few times. The chain employs TRBV28 and TRBJ2-1; TRBD1 is a possible D gene (6 bases). Germline CDR1 is MDHEN and CDR2 is SYDVKM. Trimming left V 5 bases short and J 2 bases short, with 10 bases between. This CDR3 comprises 14 residues. The CDR3 bases are TGTGCCAGCAGTCTTCGGACAGCCTACAATGAGCAGTTCTTC. Residues: CASSLRTAYNEQFF.

This clonotype was picked up many times. The V gene is TRBV20-1, the J gene TRBJ2-3, with 9 bases aligning to TRBD2. This CDR3 has 15 residues. Trimming took 6 bases from V and 0 from J; bases not matched to a gene: 7. The germline V gene has CDR1 DFQATT and CDR2 SNEGSKA (reference sequence). CDR3 coding DNA: TGCAGTGCGGGACCACTAGCGGGTAGCACAGATACGCAGTATTTT. This translates into CSAGPLAGSTDTQYF.

This clonotype was picked up many times. The V and J genes are TRBV29-1 and TRBJ2-3; D remains unclear. Germline CDR1 SQVTM, CDR2 ANQGSEA. Between the trimmed V and J ends, which lost 7 bases and 0 bases, there was a span of 8 bases. The CDR3 runs 12 residues. The chain's CDR3 is CSGSFSTDTQYF. CDR3 nucleotide sequence: TGCAGCGGGAGTTTTAGCACAGATACGCAGTATTTT.

This clonotype was observed a handful of times. CDR3 loop: CASSQDWTEETQYF. CDR3 coding DNA: TGTGCCAGCAGCCAGGATTGGACTGAAGAGACCCAGTACTTC. The rearrangement joins TRBV11-2 to TRBJ2-5, with D possibly TRBD2 on 5 matching bases. The CDR3 is 14 residues long. Trimming removed 5 bases at V and 3 bases at J, with 13 bases between. Per the germline V gene, CDR1 is SGHAT and CDR2 is FQNNGV.

This clonotype was seen many times. The chain is built from TRBV6-2 or TRBV6-3 and TRBJ2-1; D is perhaps TRBD1 or TRBD2 (5 bases each). Trimming took off 4 bases at V and 7 bases at J, with 11 bases between the two ends. Germline V gives CDR1 MNHEY, CDR2 SVGEGT. CDR3 size: 13 residues. The chain's CDR3 is CASSSGRLNEQFF. As DNA, the CDR3 is TGTGCCAGCAGTTCGGGACGGTTGAATGAGCAGTTCTTC.

This clonotype was seen repeatedly, ten times or more. The V call is TRBV27, the J call TRBJ1-6; D possibly corresponds to TRBD1 (5 bases). The germline gives CDR1 MNHEY, CDR2 SMNVEV (reference sequence). The ends were cut back, 1 base at V and 12 bases at J, with 16 bases in the middle. This CDR3 spans 15 amino acids. The chain's CDR3 is CASSLYLHRDLPLHF. In DNA form, the CDR3 reads TGTGCCAGCAGTTTATATTTGCACCGGGACCTACCCCTCCACTTT.

In its sample, this clonotype was seen many times. The chain recombines TRBV28 with TRBJ2-4; no definite D call. The germline V and J ends were trimmed by 1 base and 6 bases, with 10 bases remaining between them. Germline CDR1 is MDHEN and CDR2 is SYDVKM. The CDR3 spans 14 residues. CDR3 loop: CASSLSSRRNIQYF. The CDR3 DNA follows: TGTGCCAGCAGTTTATCCTCGCGACGAAACATTCAGTACTTC.

This clonotype was recorded at least ten times. The V and J genes are TRBV7-8 and TRBJ1-4; D uncertain. The length of the CDR3 is 11 residues. The V end lost 8 bases, the J end lost 5 bases, and 6 bases lay between the germline ends. Germline loops: CDR1 SGHVS, CDR2 FQNEAQ. CDR3: CASGPNEKLFF. CDR3 DNA sequence: TGTGCCAGCGGACCGAATGAAAAACTGTTTTTT.